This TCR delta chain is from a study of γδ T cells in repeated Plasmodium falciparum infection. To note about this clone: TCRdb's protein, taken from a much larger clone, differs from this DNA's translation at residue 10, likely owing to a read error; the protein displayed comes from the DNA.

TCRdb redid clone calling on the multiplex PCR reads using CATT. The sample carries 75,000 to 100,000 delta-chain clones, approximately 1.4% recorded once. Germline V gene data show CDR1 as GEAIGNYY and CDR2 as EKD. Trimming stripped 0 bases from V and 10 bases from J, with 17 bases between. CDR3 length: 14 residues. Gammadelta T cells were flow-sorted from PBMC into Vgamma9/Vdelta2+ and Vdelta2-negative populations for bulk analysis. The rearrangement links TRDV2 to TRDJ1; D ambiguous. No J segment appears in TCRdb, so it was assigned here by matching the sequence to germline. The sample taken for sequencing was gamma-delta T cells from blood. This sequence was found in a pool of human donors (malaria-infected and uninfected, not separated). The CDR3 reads CACDTPFVVDVLIF. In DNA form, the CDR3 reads TGTGCCTGTGACACCCCTTTTGTAGTTGACGTACTCATCTTT.